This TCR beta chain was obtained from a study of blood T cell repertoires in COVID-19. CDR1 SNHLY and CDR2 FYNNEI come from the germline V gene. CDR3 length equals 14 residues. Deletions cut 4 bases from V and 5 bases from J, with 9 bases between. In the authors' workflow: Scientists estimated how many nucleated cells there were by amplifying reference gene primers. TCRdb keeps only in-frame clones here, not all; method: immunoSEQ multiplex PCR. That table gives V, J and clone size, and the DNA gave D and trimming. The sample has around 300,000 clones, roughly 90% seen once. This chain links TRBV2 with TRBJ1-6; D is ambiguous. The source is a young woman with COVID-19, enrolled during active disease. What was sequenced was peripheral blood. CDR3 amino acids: CASSGHTDNSPLHF. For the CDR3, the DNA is TGTGCCAGCAGTGGACACACGGATAATTCACCCCTCCACTTT.